The rows below give T cell receptor beta chains drawn from one sample of a study of blood T cell repertoires in COVID-19. The table came from immunoSEQ multiplex PCR; TCRdb's copy has only in-frame clones and leaves some out. The table lists about 290,000 clones, under 90% of them singletons. Input material: PBMCs or T cells enriched from blood (not recorded which). These TCRs come from a woman between 40 and 55 years old who had recovered from COVID-19. Each CDR3 is given with its conserved first and last residue. A D gene is named only where the DNA matches it firmly. The size field is filled for only some rows; it gives once, few, many or a size class.

>TRBV29-1|NA|TRBD1|TRBJ2-7
TGCAGCGTTGGGAGACAGGGGAACTCCTACGAGCAGTACTTC
CSVGRQGNSYEQYF
>TRBV19|NA|NA|TRBJ1-5
TGTGCCAGTAGTATAGATTTGGGGGCCAATCAGCCCCAGCATTTT
CASSIDLGANQPQHF
>TRBV24-1|NA|TRBD1|TRBJ2-2
TGTGCCACCAGTGATCCCCGGACAGGGGGTCCCGGGGAGCTGTTTTTT
CATSDPRTGGPGELFF
>TRBV2|NA|NA|TRBJ2-3
TGTGCCAGCAGTGATTTATCGGGGGGCGGGACGCAGTATTTT
CASSDLSGGGTQYF
>TRBV19|NA|NA|TRBJ1-1
TGTGCCAGTAGTAGTTCCAACACCGTGAACACTGAAGCTTTCTTT
CASSSSNTVNTEAFF
>TRBV25-1|NA|TRBD1|TRBJ1-6
TGTGCCAGCAGTGAACAGGGGGTCCTCAGCTCCTATAATTCACCCCTCCACTTT
CASSEQGVLSSYNSPLHF
>TRBV5-1|NA|TRBD1|TRBJ2-5
TGCGCCAGCACCGGGACAGGGGGCGGTCAAGAGACCCAGTACTTC
CASTGTGGGQETQYF
>TRBV6-5|NA|NA|TRBJ1-2
TGTGCCAGCAGTTACGGTCCGGGTAACTATGGCTACACCTTC
CASSYGPGNYGYTF
>TRBV11-2|NA|TRBD2|TRBJ2-1
TGTGCCAGCAGCTCTAGCGGATATGGCAATGAGCAGTTCTTC
CASSSSGYGNEQFF
>TRBV2|NA|NA|TRBJ1-5
TGTGCCAGCAGTGTCAACAGGGCCAATCAGCCCCAGCATTTT
CASSVNRANQPQHF
>TRBV5-5|NA|TRBD1|TRBJ2-7
TGTGCCAGCAGCCCCTATCTGGTTGCCGGGACAGGGGGCTCCTACGAGCAGTACTTC
CASSPYLVAGTGGSYEQYF
>TRBV5-7|NA|NA|TRBJ1-2
TGTGCCAGCAGCCTTCTGGGCCAGGGTTTTGGTGGCTACACCTTC
CASSLLGQGFGGYTF
>TRBV5-4|once|TRBD1|TRBJ1-2
TGTGCCAGCAGCTTGGCCTGGGGACAGGGGCGGAACTATGGCTACACCTTC
CASSLAWGQGRNYGYTF
>TRBV9|NA|TRBD1|TRBJ1-6
TGTGCCAGCAGCCTTACAGGGGACTCCTATAATTCACCCCTCCACTTT
CASSLTGDSYNSPLHF
>TRBV27|NA|NA|TRBJ2-5
TGTGCCAGCAGTTCTCCCGGGTTTCAAGAGACCCAGTACTTC
CASSSPGFQETQYF
>TRBV7-9|NA|TRBD1|TRBJ2-4
TGTGCCAGCAGCTTAACCGACAGGGTCGGCGGAAACATTCAGTACTTC
CASSLTDRVGGNIQYF
>TRBV24-1|NA|NA|TRBJ2-2
TGTGCTTCGGCAGGGAACACCGGGGAGCTGTTTTTT
CASAGNTGELFF
>TRBV5-1|NA|TRBD2|TRBJ2-5
TGCGCCAGCAGCTTTCTGGGGACTAGGGAAGAGACCCAGTACTTC
CASSFLGTREETQYF
>TRBV6-4|many|TRBD1|TRBJ2-3
TGTGCCAGCAGTGAAGGGACAGGGGGCACAGATACGCAGTATTTT
CASSEGTGGTDTQYF
>TRBV10-3|NA|NA|TRBJ2-3
TGTGCCATCAGTGAGTCCGGGCGCAGGGCCACAGATACGCAGTATTTT
CAISESGRRATDTQYF
>TRBV27|NA|NA|TRBJ2-7
TGTGCCAGCAGTGGGAATAGGGGTTTCTCCTACGAGCAGTACTTC
CASSGNRGFSYEQYF
>TRBV29-1|NA|TRBD1|TRBJ1-1
TGCAGCGTCACCACAGGGGGATACACTGAAGCTTTCTTT
CSVTTGGYTEAFF
>TRBV7-2|NA|NA|TRBJ2-3
TGTGCCAGCAGGCGAGTGGCTAGTGGAGACACAGATACGCAGTATTTT
CASRRVASGDTDTQYF
>TRBV5-1|NA|NA|TRBJ2-1
TGCGCCAGCAGCCTGGATCCCAGGGCTGGAATGAATGAGCAGTTCTTC
CASSLDPRAGMNEQFF
>TRBV5-1|NA|TRBD1|TRBJ1-3
TGCGCCAGCAGCTTGGAACCAGGGGGCTCTGGAAACACCATATATTTT
CASSLEPGGSGNTIYF
>TRBV4-1|NA|NA|TRBJ1-3
TGCGCCAGCAGCCAAGAATTATGGCAGGCGGGTTCGGACACCATATATTTT
CASSQELWQAGSDTIYF
>TRBV6-6|NA|NA|TRBJ1-5
TGTGCCAGCAGTTACGGTGAGGCGCGCAATCAGCCCCAGCATTTT
CASSYGEARNQPQHF
>TRBV25-1|NA|NA|TRBJ1-5
TGTGCCAGCAGTGAATCAATCGGGGTTCAGCCCCAGCATTTT
CASSESIGVQPQHF
>TRBV6-1|many|TRBD2|TRBJ2-7
TGTGCCAGCAGTGATAGCGGGAGAGGGGACGAGCAGTACTTC
CASSDSGRGDEQYF
>TRBV6-1|NA|NA|TRBJ2-5
TGTGCCAGCAGTGAAGCAGCCGGGAACGGGCAGACCCAGTACTTC
CASSEAAGNGQTQYF
>TRBV4-1|NA|NA|TRBJ1-6
TGCGCCAGCAGTCTCGAGACAGGCTACTCCTATAATTCACCCCTCCACTTT
CASSLETGYSYNSPLHF
>TRBV30|NA|TRBD1|TRBJ1-2
TGTGCCTGGAGTGTATTGGGGACAGGCTTCTATGGCTACACCTTC
CAWSVLGTGFYGYTF
>TRBV7-4|once|NA|TRBJ2-7
TGTGCCAGCAGCCCGAAGCAGGGGCGGGCCCACTTC
CASSPKQGRAHF
>TRBV11-2|NA|NA|TRBJ2-7
TGTGCCAGCAGCCCGACTCGGACATCCTACGAGCAGTACTTC
CASSPTRTSYEQYF
>TRBV5-4|NA|TRBD1|TRBJ1-1
TGTGCCAGCAGCCGGGACAGGTCCACTGAAGCTTTCTTT
CASSRDRSTEAFF
>TRBV3-1/TRBV3-2|NA|TRBD1|TRBJ1-6
TGTGCCAGCAGCCAGTTCCGGGACAGAAATTCACCCCTCCACTTT
CASSQFRDRNSPLHF
>TRBV6-4|once|TRBD1|TRBJ1-6
TGTGCCAGCAGAGCCGGGACAGCAAATTCACCCCTCCACTTT
CASRAGTANSPLHF
>TRBV6-5|once|NA|TRBJ2-5
TGTGCCAGCAGGCAGGCGGAGACCCAGTACTTC
CASRQAETQYF
>TRBV18|NA|NA|TRBJ2-5
TGTGCCAGCTCCAGAATTCAGGGTTTGGAGACCCAGTACTTC
CASSRIQGLETQYF
>TRBV6-5|NA|NA|TRBJ1-3
TGTGCCAGCAGAACTACGGGAGACTCTGGAAACACCATATATTTT
CASRTTGDSGNTIYF
>TRBV5-6|NA|TRBD1|TRBJ1-2
TGTGCCAGCAACTTGGCCGGGACAGGCTATGGCTACACCTTC
CASNLAGTGYGYTF
>TRBV5-1|NA|NA|TRBJ2-1
TGCGCCAGCAGCTTGGCCACAGGGAAGGGTTCCTACAATGAGCAGTTCTTC
CASSLATGKGSYNEQFF
>TRBV18|NA|TRBD1|TRBJ1-3
TGTGCCAGCTCACCCGACAGGGCTGGAAACACCATATATTTT
CASSPDRAGNTIYF
>TRBV19|NA|NA|TRBJ1-6
TGTGCCAGTAGTATCGCCGGGGTATCATCACCCCTCCACTTT
CASSIAGVSSPLHF
>TRBV14|NA|NA|TRBJ1-1
TGTGCCAGCAGCCAGTTCTACAGAACTGAAGCTTTCTTT
CASSQFYRTEAFF
>TRBV5-6|once|NA|TRBJ2-5
TGTGCCAGCAGTCATAGCGGCCAAGAGACCCAGTACTTC
CASSHSGQETQYF
>TRBV5-1|NA|TRBD1|TRBJ2-3
TGCGCCAGCAGCGGGGGGACAGGGATTTTAGATACGCAGTATTTT
CASSGGTGILDTQYF
>TRBV29-1|once|NA|TRBJ2-7
TGCAGCGCCCTGGGGTCGGGGGGCGCCGAGCAGTACTTC
CSALGSGGAEQYF